Many counts were recorded for the clone carrying this TCR beta chain. The sample comes from a study of neurological immune-mediated disorders. TCRdb re-derived calls from the 5' RACE reads in MiXCR, one entry per CDR3 protein. This sample carries approximately 51,000 distinct CDR3 sequences, 3% to 4% of them seen once, and the ten largest clones take about 6.3%. Per the germline V gene, CDR1 is LGHNA and CDR2 is YNFKEQ. The CDR3 sequence is 15 residues long. V was clipped by 0 bases and J by 5 bases; unmatched bases: 3. This TCR was sampled from a man aged 35-49 years with multiple sclerosis. The specimen sequenced was PBMCs. The chain couples TRBV4-2 to TRBJ2-5, with TRBD2 matching over 10 bases. CDR3 nucleotide sequence: TGTGCCAGCAGCCAAGACGGGACTAGCGAGGAGACCCAGTACTTC. It codes for CASSQDGTSEETQYF.